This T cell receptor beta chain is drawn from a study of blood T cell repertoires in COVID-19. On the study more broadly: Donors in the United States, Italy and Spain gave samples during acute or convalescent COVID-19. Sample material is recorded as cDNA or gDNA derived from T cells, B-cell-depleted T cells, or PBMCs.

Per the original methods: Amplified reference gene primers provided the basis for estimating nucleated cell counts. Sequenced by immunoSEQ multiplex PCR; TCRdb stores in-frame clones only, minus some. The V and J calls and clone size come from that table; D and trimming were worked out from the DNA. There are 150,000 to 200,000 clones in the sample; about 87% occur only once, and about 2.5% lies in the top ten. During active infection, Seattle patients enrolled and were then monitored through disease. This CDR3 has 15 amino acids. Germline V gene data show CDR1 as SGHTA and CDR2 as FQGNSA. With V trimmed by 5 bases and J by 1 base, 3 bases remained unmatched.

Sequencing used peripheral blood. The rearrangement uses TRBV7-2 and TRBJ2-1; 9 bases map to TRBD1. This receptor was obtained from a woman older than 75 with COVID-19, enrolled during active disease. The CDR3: CASSLDRGSYNEQFF. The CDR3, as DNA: TGTGCCAGCAGCCTGGACAGGGGATCCTACAATGAGCAGTTCTTC.